A selection of T cell receptor beta chains follows, all from one sample in a study of T-cell memory formation after mild COVID-19. TCRdb used MiXCR to reprocess the 5' RACE reads, holding one entry per CDR3 protein. This repertoire shows 450,000 to 650,000 distinct CDR3 sequences, 20% found once; its top ten account for approximately 13%. Input material: PBMCs or a T cell subset sorted from them (not recorded which). These TCRs come from an adult woman who had mild COVID-19 (a few samples of this study predate the infection). Cell type and time point are not known. CDR3s include the opening cysteine and the closing phenylalanine or tryptophan. D genes are given only for firm matches. Expanded clones are given a class, and other clones once, few, many or no size at all.

j_call d_call clone_size v_call cdr3_nt cdr3_aa
TRBJ2-7 TRBD1 . TRBV9 TGTGCCAGCAGAGGAGGGACAGGGAGCTACGAGCAGTACTTC CASRGGTGSYEQYF
TRBJ2-1 . . TRBV15 TGTGCCACCAGCACCCTATCCGGGAATGAGCAGTTCTTC CATSTLSGNEQFF
TRBJ2-1 . few TRBV11-2 TGTGCCAGCAGCTTAGCGACCAGCTACAATGAGCAGTTCTTC CASSLATSYNEQFF
TRBJ2-1 . few TRBV5-1 TGCGCCAGCAGCCCTCAGGGGGGTGAGCAGTTCTTC CASSPQGGEQFF
TRBJ2-3 . many TRBV5-1 TGCGCCAGCAGCTCGATCTTCACAGATACGCAGTATTTT CASSSIFTDTQYF
TRBJ1-1 . . TRBV3-1 TGTGCCAGCAGCCAAGATTTAGGGGCGCGGACTGAAGCTTTCTTT CASSQDLGARTEAFF
TRBJ2-5 . few TRBV12-3/TRBV12-4 TGTGCCAGCAGCTCTCGATTGGGGACCCAGTACTTC CASSSRLGTQYF
TRBJ2-7 . . TRBV5-5 TGTGCCAGCACCCCCGCACTAGCCAGCTACGAGCAGTACTTC CASTPALASYEQYF
TRBJ1-1 . few TRBV7-8 TGTGCCAGCAGCTTCCGGGCCATGGACACTGAAGCTTTCTTT CASSFRAMDTEAFF
TRBJ1-3 . few TRBV4-2 TGTGCCAGCAGCCAAGATGGAAACACCATATATTTT CASSQDGNTIYF
TRBJ2-6 . . TRBV4-1 TGCGCCAGCAGCCAAGACAATTACCGGGCCAACGTCCTGACTTTC CASSQDNYRANVLTF
TRBJ2-1 . . TRBV20-1 TGCAGTGCTAGAGCCGGGGGGCCCCCCTACAATGAGCAGTTCTTC CSARAGGPPYNEQFF
TRBJ2-7 TRBD1 . TRBV5-5 TGTGCCAGCAGCTTGGTGTACCAGGGGGCGAAGGAGCGGTCCTACGAGCAGTACTTC CASSLVYQGAKERSYEQYF
TRBJ1-2 . . TRBV3-1 TGTGCCAGCAGCCAACGGGCAGGGACCTATGGCTACACCTTC CASSQRAGTYGYTF
TRBJ1-2 . few TRBV9 TGTGCCAGCAGCGGGGGCCATGGTGGCTACACCTTC CASSGGHGGYTF
TRBJ2-5 TRBD1 . TRBV7-2 TGTGCCAGCAGCTCGCGGACAGGTCGACAAGAGACCCAGTACTTC CASSSRTGRQETQYF
TRBJ2-1 TRBD2 . TRBV7-9 TGTGCCAGCAGCCCCCGGACTAGCGGCGAGCAGTTCTTC CASSPRTSGEQFF
TRBJ1-1 . . TRBV12-3/TRBV12-4 TGTGCCAGCAGTTTAAACAATTTGGACACTGAAGCTTTCTTT CASSLNNLDTEAFF
TRBJ1-1 TRBD1 . TRBV5-1 TGCGCCAGCAGGAAGACAGGGGGCCACACTGAAGCTTTCTTT CASRKTGGHTEAFF
TRBJ2-1 . . TRBV29-1 TGCAGCGTTGGGGAGTACAATGAGCAGTTCTTC CSVGEYNEQFF
TRBJ2-3 . . TRBV11-3 TGTGCCAGCAGCCAAGATGGTGCGCAGTATTTT CASSQDGAQYF
TRBJ1-2 . . TRBV11-2 TGTGCCAGCAGCTCAGTAAACCGACAGGCGATCTATGGCTACACCTTC CASSSVNRQAIYGYTF
TRBJ2-3 TRBD2 . TRBV14 TGTGCCAGCAGCCCTACGGAACGGCGGGGGGGCACAGATACGCAGTATTTT CASSPTERRGGTDTQYF
TRBJ2-2 TRBD2 . TRBV5-1 TGCGCCAGCAGCTTGGTCCACATTCCGGGACTAGCGGGGGTCTCGAACACCGGGGAGCTGTTTTTT CASSLVHIPGLAGVSNTGELFF
TRBJ1-1 . . TRBV5-1 TGCGCCAGCAGTTCCGGGTCTGGGAACACTGAAGCTTTCTTT CASSSGSGNTEAFF
TRBJ2-1 . . TRBV29-1 TGCAGCTGGCGGGGGCAGGGGTACAATGAGCAGTTCTTC CSWRGQGYNEQFF
TRBJ2-2 . few TRBV12-3/TRBV12-4 TGTGCCAGCAGGCGCGGTACGGGGTCCACCGGGGAGCTGTTTTTT CASRRGTGSTGELFF
TRBJ1-2 TRBD1 . TRBV18 TGTGCCAGCACGTTCGGACAGGGAGGCTATGGCTACACCTTC CASTFGQGGYGYTF
TRBJ2-1 TRBD2 . TRBV7-6 TGTGCCAGCAGCCAGGGGGACTTCGAGCGGGGGGGCCCCCGGGCCTCCTACAATGAGCAGTTCTTC CASSQGDFERGGPRASYNEQFF
TRBJ2-2 TRBD1 once TRBV16 TGTGCCAGCAGCCATATCGCCCGGGACAGGGGGCGCCCCGGGGAGCTGTTTTTT CASSHIARDRGRPGELFF
TRBJ2-7 . few TRBV12-3/TRBV12-4 TGTGCCAGTAGAGGGCGCGATACCTACGAGCAGTACTTC CASRGRDTYEQYF
TRBJ2-3 TRBD1 . TRBV24-1 TGTGCCACCAGTGATACTCGACAGGGGACGGGTACAGATACGCAGTATTTT CATSDTRQGTGTDTQYF
TRBJ2-3 . . TRBV10-3 TGTGCCATCAGGCCAGGGGACGCAGATACGCAGTATTTT CAIRPGDADTQYF
TRBJ2-5 . . TRBV7-8 TGTGCCAGCAGCCCCAATTTACCCTACCAAGAGACCCAGTACTTC CASSPNLPYQETQYF
TRBJ2-3 . few TRBV5-6 TGTGCCAGCAGCCGGTACAGGGTTAACACAGATACGCAGTATTTT CASSRYRVNTDTQYF
TRBJ2-7 . few TRBV4-3 TGCGCCAGCAGCCAAGCCGACAAGTCCTACGAGCAGTACTTC CASSQADKSYEQYF
TRBJ1-5 TRBD1 . TRBV25-1 TGTGCCAGCAGTGAATTGGGACAGCAACACAATCAGCCCCAGCATTTT CASSELGQQHNQPQHF
TRBJ2-3 . few TRBV12-3/TRBV12-4 TGTGCCAGCACCCTGGGGCCAACTAGCACAGATACGCAGTATTTT CASTLGPTSTDTQYF
TRBJ1-1 TRBD1 . TRBV7-8 TGTGCCAGCAGCTTAATTTCAGGGAAAGTGCCAGGGGGGGCGGGAGCTTTCTTT CASSLISGKVPGGAGAFF
TRBJ1-1 TRBD1 . TRBV7-9 TGTGCCAGCAGCTTAGCGCGACAGGGGAACACTGAAGCTTTCTTT CASSLARQGNTEAFF
TRBJ2-7 . few TRBV7-9 TGTGCCAGCAGCTTAGCGGGACGTAGCCACGAGCAGTACTTC CASSLAGRSHEQYF
TRBJ2-3 . many TRBV7-3 TGTGCCAGCAGCGGGGGGCTAGTGACAGATACGCAGTATTTT CASSGGLVTDTQYF